The clone carrying this T cell receptor (beta chain) came up many times. TCRdb used MiXCR to reprocess the reads, holding one entry per CDR3 protein. The table has around 54,000 distinct CDR3 sequences, 6% to 8% seen once. This specimen comes from a study of patients with pleural tuberculosis. This CDR3 has 14 residues. V lost 7 bases and J lost 6; bases outside the gene matches: 10. CDR1 and CDR2 from the germline V gene are MNHNS and SASEGT. V gene TRBV6-1 combines with J gene TRBJ2-3, with 7 bases fitting TRBD2. The TCR was taken from a human donor with pleural tuberculosis. CDR3 nucleotide sequence: TGTGCCAGCACCCCTAGGCTGGGGGGGGATACGCAGTATTTT. It codes for CASTPRLGGDTQYF.